This T cell receptor (beta chain) appears in the sequencing data of a study of CD8 T cells in Susac syndrome. Study findings and constraints: As the study acknowledged, the number of individuals who were part of its TCR sequencing and HLA analysis was relatively small.

Germline V CDR1 and CDR2: GTSNPN, SVGIG (reference sequence). This CDR3 is 12 amino acids long. The ends were cut back, 5 bases at V and 2 bases at J, with 10 bases in the middle. Of note for this clonotype: What it recognizes is unknown.

Negative isolation was used for CD8+ and CD4+ T cells, and FACS enrichment was applied to TEMRA cells. The RNA, roughly 0.45 to 1 ug, was put through reverse transcription using random hexamers. With immunoSEQ multiplex PCR, TCR beta CDR3 was amplified across 54 Vbeta and 13 Jbeta. TCRdb reanalysed the immunoSEQ multiplex PCR reads using MiXCR and keeps one entry per CDR3 protein. This table has fewer than 150,000 distinct CDR3 sequences, more than 75% appearing once. The sample consisted of CD8+ T cells from PBMCs. The chain couples TRBV30 to TRBJ2-7; D remains ambiguous. This clonotype was sampled from a human donor with multiple sclerosis. The CDR3 protein is CAWGEEAYEQYF. Here the CDR3 DNA reads TGTGCCTGGGGGGAAGAAGCCTACGAGCAGTACTTC.